Presented here are 7 T cell receptor beta chains from one specimen sequenced in a study of CD8+CD57+ T cells in acquired aplastic anemia. Patients who underwent sequencing had shown CD8+CD57+ cell expansion by flow cytometry. For CDR3 and TCR beta VDJ profiling, genomic DNA was the template used. Via MiXCR, TCRdb re-called the reads, giving one row per CDR3 protein. The data show about 170,000 distinct CDR3 sequences, less than 60% seen once. Sequencing input: sorted CD4+, CD8+, or CD8+CD57+ T cells (not recorded which) from PBMCs. These receptors were collected from a human donor with aplastic anemia.

This clonotype showed up just a few times. The rearrangement joins TRBV20-1 to TRBJ2-7; D remains ambiguous. This CDR3 is 12 amino acids long. Trimming cost V 1 base and J 2 bases, with 6 bases left between them. CDR1 and CDR2 (germline): DFQATT, SNEGSKA (reference sequence). The CDR3 loop reads CSARGAAYEQYF. The CDR3 region has the DNA TGCAGTGCTAGAGGGGCAGCCTACGAGCAGTACTTC.

V is TRBV10-3 and J is TRBJ1-6, with TRBD1 matching 12 bases. Germline V lookup: CDR1 ENHRY, CDR2 SYGVKD. The CDR3 covers 14 residues. V was pared by 11 bases and J by 9 bases, with 8 bases of the junction left unmatched. Written as DNA, the CDR3 is TGTGCCGCAACCGGGGACAGGGGGCCTTCACCCCTCCACTTT. It specifies CAATGDRGPSPLHF.

This sequence joins TRBV2 and TRBJ2-7, with D perhaps matching TRBD1 (6 bases). The length of the CDR3 is 13 residues. From germline, CDR1 is SNHLY and CDR2 FYNNEI. Trimming removed 8 bases at V and 5 bases at J, with 16 bases between. The CDR3 nucleotides read TGTGCCAGCGGACAGTTGGGTCACAACGAGCAGTACTTC. Its translation is CASGQLGHNEQYF.

In this sample, this clonotype turned up many times. The chain carries TRBV6-1 and TRBJ2-3, with 8 nucleotides matching TRBD2. Trimming at V came to 7 bases and at J to 4 bases, leaving 1 base not matched to a gene. Looked up from germline, CDR1 is MNHNS and CDR2 is SASEGT. This CDR3 has 12 residues. CDR3 region: CASKAGADTQYF. DNA for the CDR3: TGTGCCAGCAAAGCGGGGGCAGATACGCAGTATTTT.

This clonotype has a count of ten or more. The chain recombines TRBV19 with TRBJ2-7; D might be TRBD1 or TRBD2, each matching 5 bases. CDR1 is LNHDA and CDR2 is SQIVND in the germline V gene (reference sequence). The CDR3 loop spans 14 amino acids. The germline V and J ends were trimmed by 3 bases and 2 bases, with 11 bases remaining between them. The CDR3 coding sequence is TGTGCCAGTAGTATCGGGACGGCCGCCTACGAGCAGTACTTC. Its translation is CASSIGTAAYEQYF.

The chain has TRBV10-3 and TRBJ1-4; 9 bases are shared with TRBD1. V was clipped by 0 bases and J by 7 bases; unmatched bases: 9. The CDR3 loop spans 17 amino acids. The germline gives CDR1 ENHRY, CDR2 SYGVKD. The CDR3 sequence: CAISESTWDRVSEKLFF. The CDR3 region has the DNA TGTGCCATCAGTGAGTCGACTTGGGACAGGGTCTCTGAAAAACTGTTTTTT.

This clonotype was seen many times. The DNA for the CDR3 is TGCGCCAGCGTCTCAGGGACAGGGTCCGGGGAGCTGTTTTTT. It specifies CASVSGTGSGELFF. The chain uses TRBV5-1 and TRBJ2-2; TRBD1 matches 9 bases. V was pared by 7 bases and J by 6 bases, with 7 bases of the junction left unmatched. The CDR3 totals 14 residues. Per germline, CDR1 SGHRS and CDR2 YFSETQ. Based on the CDR3 plus reference TRBV5-1 and TRBJ2-2, the full variable domain is KAGVTQTPRYLIKTRGQQVTLSCSPISGHRSVSWYQQTPGQGLQFLFEYFSETQRNKGNFPGRFSGRQFSNSRSEMNVSTLELGDSALYLCASVSGTGSGELFFGEGSRLTVL.